The next 28 T cell receptor beta chains were all read from a single sample in a study of blood T cells in healthy people across ages. A J-beta primer mix and a sample-barcoded 5' primer were used in a second PCR of about 6 to 12 cycles. TCRdb reanalysed the 5' RACE reads using MiXCR and keeps one entry per CDR3 protein. Of hundreds of thousands of distinct CDR3 sequences listed, around 50% were seen once; the top ten hold 15% to 20%. Sequenced input: blood. The receptor source for this set is a man older than 75 in good health.

This clonotype was detected only a few times. The gene calls are TRBV5-1 and TRBJ2-1; 7 positions agree with TRBD2. V lost 0 bases and J lost 4; bases outside the gene matches: 7. Germline values: CDR1 SGHRS, CDR2 YFSETQ. This CDR3 contains 16 residues. CDR3 in amino acids: CASSLGLAEIYNEQFF. DNA for the CDR3: TGCGCCAGCAGCTTGGGGCTAGCGGAGATATACAATGAGCAGTTCTTC.

Note on this clonotype: A much larger clone sits a single nucleotide away, making a read error possible. This chain connects TRBV15 to TRBJ2-4; D gene ambiguous. The assigned J gene may be wrong: the sequence end matches TRBJ2-7 better. The CDR3 has 19 amino acids. CDR1 and CDR2 from the germline V gene are LNHNV and YYDKDF (reference sequence). The CDR3 nucleotides read TGTGCCACCAGCAGAGGACGCCCTAACGGACCAATTCTCTCCTACGAGCAGTACTTC. This translates into CATSRGRPNGPILSYEQYF.

The J gene is TRBJ1-5, the V gene TRBV28; weak D call: TRBD1 (6 bases). The ends were cut back, 2 bases at V and 3 bases at J, with 11 bases in the middle. CDR3 size: 15 residues. CDR1 is MDHEN, CDR2 SYDVKM, per germline. This CDR3 reads CASSLVRGYNQPQHF. DNA of the CDR3: TGTGCCAGCAGTTTAGTCAGGGGATACAATCAGCCCCAGCATTTT. The full variable domain, with the rest looked up from reference TRBV28 and TRBJ1-5, is DVKVTQSSRYLVKRTGEKVFLECVQDMDHENMFWYRQDPGLGLRLIYFSYDVKMKEKGDIPEGYSVSREKKERFSLILESASTNQTSMYLCASSLVRGYNQPQHFGDGTRLSIL.

This clonotype was seen only once. The chain recombines TRBV30 with TRBJ1-3; possibly TRBD1 for D (6 bases). Per germline, CDR1 GTSNPN and CDR2 SVGIG (reference sequence). CDR3 length: 14 amino acids. V was cut by 3 bases and J by 4 bases, with 13 bases left in between. The CDR3 spells CAWRGPGGGNTIYF. The CDR3 region has the DNA TGTGCCTGGAGAGGGCCGGGGGGCGGAAACACCATATATTTT.

This clonotype was detected a few times. This sequence joins TRBV6-5 and TRBJ2-5; a weak D match, TRBD2 (6 bases). CDR1 is MNHEY, CDR2 SVGAGI, per germline. This CDR3 region has 13 residues. V lost 5 bases and J 6 bases, leaving 13 bases between the germline ends. CDR3 bases: TGTGCCAGCAGTGTATCGGGACTCCAGACCCAGTACTTC. It yields the protein CASSVSGLQTQYF.

Ten or more counts support this clonotype. At one end the junction does not follow the germline gene, possibly because of a read error. The chain couples TRBV18 to TRBJ2-5; tentatively, D is TRBD2 (5 bases). Germline CDR1 and CDR2: KGHSH and LQKENI. This CDR3 comprises 13 residues. This chain's CDR3 is CASSPRGQETQYF. The CDR3 nucleotides are TGCGCCAGCAGCCCCCGGGGCCAAGAGACCCAGTACTTC.

This clonotype was found many times. The rearrangement links TRBV12-3 or TRBV12-4 to TRBJ2-7; D call uncertain. CDR3 length equals 11 residues. V shed 3 bases and J shed 7 bases, with 7 bases lying between them. The CDR3 nucleotides read TGTGCCAGCAGTTTCAACAATGAGCAGTACTTC. Translating it yields CASSFNNEQYF.

The rearrangement uses TRBV29-1 and TRBJ1-1, with 8 nucleotides matching TRBD1. J was trimmed by 7 bases and V by 2 bases; bases with no gene match: 3. The germline CDR1 and CDR2 sequences are SQVTM and ANQGSEA. The CDR3 is 12 amino acids. The CDR3 here is CSVERGTGEAFF. CDR3 in DNA: TGCAGCGTTGAACGCGGGACAGGTGAAGCTTTCTTT.

The chain is built from TRBV4-3 and TRBJ2-7; 11 bases agree with TRBD2. J was trimmed by 2 bases and V by 0 bases; bases with no gene match: 6. The CDR3 sequence is 17 residues long. From germline, CDR1 is LGHNA and CDR2 YSLEER. In DNA, the CDR3 is TGCGCCAGCAGCCAAGATATTTTGGGACTAGCGGCCTACGAGCAGTACTTC. It translates to CASSQDILGLAAYEQYF.

The gene calls are TRBV7-8 and TRBJ2-7, with D maybe TRBD2 (5 bases). The J call may be mistaken, given a closer DNA end match to TRBJ2-5. Germline V gene sequence: CDR1 SGHVS, CDR2 FQNEAQ. CDR3 length: 15 residues. In DNA, the CDR3 is TGTGCCAGCAGCTTAGAAACGGGGTTTGGAGAGACCCAGTACTTC. It encodes CASSLETGFGETQYF.

V gene TRBV20-1 combines with J gene TRBJ1-2, with D maybe TRBD1 (6 bases). CDR1 and CDR2 (germline): DFQATT, SNEGSKA (reference sequence). With 1 base removed from V and 4 bases from J, the gap between germline ends came to 19 bases. The CDR3 sequence is 16 residues long. CDR3: CSARGGLTGFGYGYTF. The CDR3 DNA is TGCAGTGCTAGAGGTGGCCTCACAGGGTTCGGCTATGGCTACACCTTC.

This chain connects TRBV7-9 to TRBJ2-1, with 12 bases lining up with TRBD2. J was trimmed by 7 bases and V by 0 bases; bases with no gene match: 4. Germline assignment: CDR1 SEHNR and CDR2 FQNEAQ (reference sequence). The CDR3 is 16 amino acids. Here the CDR3 DNA reads TGTGCCAGCAGCTTAGCGCCGACTAGCGGGGGAAATGAGCAGTTCTTC. Translation: CASSLAPTSGGNEQFF. The variable domain in full, completed from reference TRBV7-9 and TRBJ2-1, reads DTGVSQNPRHKITKRGQNVTFRCDPISEHNRLYWYRQTLGQGPEFLTYFQNEAQLEKSRLLSDRFSAERPKGSFSTLEIQRTEQGDSAMYLCASSLAPTSGGNEQFFGPGTRLTVL.

The chain employs TRBV6-5 and TRBJ1-2; no clear D. Trimming took 8 bases from V and 2 from J, leaving 15 bases between them. This CDR3 comprises 14 residues. Germline-derived CDR1 and CDR2 are MNHEY and SVGAGI. The CDR3: CASREVTGNYGYTF. Written as DNA, the CDR3 is TGTGCCAGCCGTGAAGTGACGGGAAACTATGGCTACACCTTC.

As for this clonotype: Since a much larger clone is just one base distant, this may be a read error. The gene calls are TRBV7-9 and TRBJ2-1; 8 bases fit TRBD2. This CDR3 is built from 15 residues. The germline V gene has CDR1 SEHNR and CDR2 FQNEAQ (reference sequence). Here the CDR3 reads CASSLVAGGYNERYF. The CDR3 DNA reads as TGTGCCAGCAGCTTAGTGGCGGGAGGCTACAATGAGCGGTACTTC.

On this clonotype itself: A much larger clone sits a single nucleotide away, making a read error possible. This chain uses TRBV12-3 or TRBV12-4 with TRBJ2-7, with no clear D. The J call may not be correct, given that the DNA end is closer to TRBJ2-5. The CDR3 is 11 residues long. CDR3 bases: TGTGCCAGCAGGCGATTGGAGACCCAGTACTTC. Residues: CASRRLETQYF.

The rearrangement uses TRBV2 and TRBJ1-6; D is uncertain. This CDR3 is built from 15 residues. Germline CDR1 SNHLY, CDR2 FYNNEI. V was trimmed by 4 bases and J by 6 bases, leaving 13 bases between them. The CDR3 protein is CASSVHRGINSPLHF. The DNA for the CDR3 is TGTGCCAGCAGTGTGCACAGAGGTATTAATTCACCCCTCCACTTT.

J is TRBJ2-4 and V is TRBV4-2; tentative D call: TRBD2 (5 bases). The CDR3 is 17 residues long. Trimming removed 0 bases from V and 3 bases from J, with 15 bases in between. Germline V gene lookup returns CDR1 LGHNA and CDR2 YNFKEQ. The CDR3: CASSQDLLASDKNIQYF. The CDR3 DNA sequence: TGTGCCAGCAGCCAAGATTTGCTAGCTTCGGACAAAAACATTCAGTACTTC.

This rearrangement joins TRBV29-1 to TRBJ2-7; 8 bases agree with TRBD1. Gene TRBJ2-5 matches the end of the DNA better, so the J call may be wrong. Germline values: CDR1 SQVTM, CDR2 ANQGSEA. This CDR3 spans 16 amino acids. Written as DNA, the CDR3 is TGCAGCTTCCGCGCGTCAGGGGGCGTTGTAGGAGAGACCCAGTACTTC. It codes for CSFRASGGVVGETQYF.

This clonotype was seen a single time. The CDR3 DNA is TGTGCCAGCAGTTTATCGGACAGGGTGGAAGGCTACACCTTC. This gives the protein CASSLSDRVEGYTF. The chain joins TRBV28 to TRBJ1-2, with 8 bases aligning to TRBD1. This CDR3 has 14 amino acids. The V segment lost 1 base and the J segment 8 bases; nucleotides outside the gene matches: 6. Germline CDR1 is MDHEN and CDR2 is SYDVKM.

This clonotype was seen a handful of times. The chain is built from TRBV7-2 and TRBJ1-6; 7 nucleotides agree with TRBD1. The CDR3 has 14 residues. Germline lookup yields CDR1 SGHTA and CDR2 FQGNSA. V lost 4 bases, J lost 11 bases, and 8 bases stayed unmatched. CDR3 in DNA: TGTGCCAGCAGCTCACCGGGACAGAGGACACCCCTCCACTTT. This sequence encodes CASSSPGQRTPLHF.

The chain uses TRBV15 and TRBJ1-5; 7 positions agree with TRBD1. The CDR3 is 17 amino acids. The germline V gene has CDR1 LNHNV and CDR2 YYDKDF (reference sequence). V trimming: 2 bases; J trimming: 9 bases; junction bases outside the gene matches: 16. The CDR3 reads CATSRNPDRDLDRPQHF. CDR3 DNA: TGTGCCACCAGCAGAAATCCCGACAGGGACCTAGATCGGCCCCAGCATTTT.

The J gene is TRBJ1-5, the V gene TRBV6-6; TRBD1 matches at 7 bases. The CDR3 is made up of 17 amino acids. The ends lost 3 bases at V and 0 bases at J; junction bases unmatched: 8. Germline V lookup: CDR1 MNHNY, CDR2 SVGAGI (reference sequence). CDR3 amino acids: CASSYSKGQDSNQPQHF. The DNA of the CDR3 is TGTGCCAGCAGTTATTCTAAAGGACAGGATAGCAATCAGCCCCAGCATTTT.

This clonotype was observed many times. The V gene is TRBV18, the J gene TRBJ2-7; weak D call: TRBD1 (5 bases). This CDR3 has 13 amino acids. Germline V lookup: CDR1 KGHSH, CDR2 LQKENI. V was pared by 5 bases and J by 4 bases, with 12 bases between. CDR3 DNA sequence: TGTGCCAGCTCAAATCTTCCAGGGTACGAGCAGTACTTC. It specifies CASSNLPGYEQYF.

For this clonotype: This may stem from a read error, because a much larger clone lies one nucleotide away. V gene TRBV29-1 combines with J gene TRBJ2-1; TRBD2 aligns across 9 bases. This CDR3 contains 17 residues. In germline, CDR1 is SQVTM, CDR2 ANQGSEA. Trimming cost V 3 bases and J 0 bases; bases outside gene matches: 9. CDR3 amino acids: CSVDASGIRSSYNEQFF. In DNA form, the CDR3 reads TGCAGCGTTGACGCTAGCGGGATTAGAAGCTCCTACAATGAGCAGTTCTTC.

This clonotype showed up many times. V and J are TRBV29-1 and TRBJ2-5; weak D call: TRBD1 (6 bases). The V gene's germline CDR1 is SQVTM and CDR2 ANQGSEA. The V and J ends lost 1 base and 2 bases respectively, with 8 bases between them. This CDR3 region has 13 residues. The CDR3 loop is CSVEGRGQETQYF. CDR3 nucleotide sequence: TGCAGCGTTGAAGGCAGGGGTCAAGAGACCCAGTACTTC.

V gene TRBV20-1 combines with J gene TRBJ2-1; 8 bases are shared with TRBD2. V lost 2 bases to trimming and J lost 3 bases; unmatched junction nucleotides: 6. Germline CDR1 is DFQATT and CDR2 is SNEGSKA (reference sequence). CDR3 length: 15 amino acids. In nucleotides, the CDR3 is TGCAGTGCTAGACGTAGCGGGGAAAACTACAATGAGCAGTTCTTC. Translation: CSARRSGENYNEQFF.

A word on this clonotype: One base away lies a much larger clone, so this may be a sequencing read error. The chain employs TRBV9 and TRBJ1-2; 12 nucleotides match TRBD1. Germline V gene sequence: CDR1 SGDLS, CDR2 YYNGEE. This CDR3 has 16 residues. Losses at the gene ends were 3 bases for V and 6 bases for J; bases not matched to a gene: 9. The CDR3 DNA reads as TGTGCCAGCAGCGATCTCCGGGACAGGGGGCGCCATGGCTACACCTTC. This sequence encodes CASSDLRDRGRHGYTF.

The chain has TRBV7-9 and TRBJ2-7, with 8 bases fitting TRBD1. V shed 4 bases and J 5 bases; nucleotides not matched to a gene: 10. This CDR3 contains 15 residues. Germline V gene lookup returns CDR1 SEHNR and CDR2 FQNEAQ (reference sequence). In DNA form, the CDR3 reads TGTGCCAGCAGCTCAGGGACAGGTACGGCTCACGAGCAGTACTTC. Translation: CASSSGTGTAHEQYF. Based on the CDR3 plus reference TRBV7-9 and TRBJ2-7, the full variable domain is DTGVSQNPRHKITKRGQNVTFRCDPISEHNRLYWYRQTLGQGPEFLTYFQNEAQLEKSRLLSDRFSAERPKGSFSTLEIQRTEQGDSAMYLCASSSGTGTAHEQYFGPGTRLTVT.